The subject of this entry is one TCR beta chain. Its antigen specificity is not known. Within one base of it there is no much larger clone, and no base qualities were kept. The germline V gene (reference sequence) yields SEHNR for CDR1 and FQNEAQ for CDR2. V drops 1 base and J drops 11 bases, leaving 17 bases in between. From its cysteine to its phenylalanine, the CDR3 spans 14 amino acids. Kept here is only the CDR3 DNA, which spans 42 bases and is read in frame from base 1. The record originates from a study of long-term antiretroviral therapy in people with HIV (dated by TCRdb to between 2021 and 2022). With regard to the full study: Collection of the earliest samples took place about a decade ahead of the 2015 WHO recommendation for immediate ART, at a time when ART was typically delayed until CD4 counts fell. From 30 adults with confirmed HIV infection, the cohort provided approximately 190 cryopreserved PBMC samples, gathered serially across a mean of roughly 6 years (range 1-12). Test extractions of a monoclonal T-cell line alongside about 35 polyclonal samples showed no cross-contamination during QIAcube processing. A retrospective serial study tested whether ART initiation and durable HIV suppression were associated with changes in peripheral blood TRB repertoire composition and diversity. Of the approximately 30 participants with HIV, some 12 were female.

To be included, a participant needed at least one PBMC sample from before ART initiation plus at least two post-ART samples. All participants with HIV were treated in the United States of America. Before DNA extraction, cryopreserved samples of about 0.95-10 million PBMC were thawed and washed. At the time of the earliest PBMC sample, participants with HIV were aged between about 20 and 60 years. Per participant, PBMC samples came from 1-4 timepoints prior to ART initiation and 2-8 timepoints following ART initiation, for a median of 7 samples. Serial HIV viral load, CD4+ T-cell count, ART history and demographic data were obtained for every participant. Using a Qiagen kit on a QIAcube, genomic DNA was extracted from unsorted PBMC, with samples processed in batches of 12. General findings and caveats noted by the study authors: ART initiation was associated with a significant increase in TRB diversity, but diversity stayed significantly below transplant donor controls even after long-term ART. No data were available on ART adherence, viral resistance or therapy changes, limiting inferences about post-ART repertoire changes. Because pre-ART samples had limited cell numbers, unsorted PBMC were profiled rather than sorted CD4+ and CD8+ T cells. HIV repertoires had narrower CDR3 length ranges than controls, and the network structure suggested an antigen-experienced repertoire that shifted only slightly toward naive after ART. Limited PBMC availability meant only the TCR beta chain was sequenced, without alpha chain pairing. At every time point, the repertoire was dominated by expanded TRB clones first identified before ART initiation, although this dominance fluctuated and, in many PLHIV, declined after ART. The samples span the years 2004 to 2017, and the ART regimens used at that time may not be as effective as current regimens.

Sequencing of the TRB variable region was done with the immunoSEQ hsTCRB v3.0 assay at survey level resolution. TRB sequencing targeted a depth of roughly 35,000-55,000 T-cell genomes per sample. An Illumina MiSeq with a v3 150-cycle kit was used to sequence the pooled TRB libraries. As for the authors' bioinformatics: Repertoire analysis ran in R within a reproducible Nextflow workflow covering QC, data transformation and analysis. LymphoSeq2, an R package for exploring AIRR-Seq data, was used to implement the custom analyses. Four samples that produced fewer than 5000 total TRB sequences were removed, so under 200 HIV repertoires were analyzed. Among the approximately 180 retained HIV repertoires, about 59 were collected before ART initiation and 120 to 140 were collected after ART initiation. Repertoires were downsampled to 5000 TRB nucleotide sequences, with summary statistics averaged over 100 downsampling iterations. Only TRB sequences with CDR3 regions of at least seven amino acids were retained for analysis. A Shannon entropy-derived clonality score and the Gini coefficient were used to measure diversity. In the repertoire networks, any two of the top 5000 CDR3 amino acid sequences were linked whenever the two sequences differed by an edit distance of one. For TRB CDR3 amino acid sequences, antigen specificity groups and MHC restriction were predicted with GLIPH2. CDR3 amino acid sequences were matched against VDJdb and McPAS-TCR to flag known CMV, EBV, HIV or tissue antigen associations. Pre-ART, post-ART and control groups were compared with Wilcoxon signed-rank tests and Holm-Bonferroni correction. TCRdb retrieved this table from immuneACCESS and kept in-frame rearrangements only. Not all clones are present; in checked studies, unresolved V genes account for under half, and no reason is known for the remainder. The V and J calls and the clone size are those of that table, but D and trimming were determined from the DNA. For this sample the table gives about 39,000 clones, of which 85% to 90% were detected only once. The ten top clones hold about 4% of the sample.

This material consisted of unsorted PBMCs, taken 1.2 years after starting antiretroviral therapy. This receptor was obtained from a woman between 45 and 60 years old with HIV. The chain links TRBV7-9 with TRBJ1-1; the D gene is perhaps TRBD1, from 5 matching bases. The CDR3 corresponds to CASSLVQHRDFAFF. Read as DNA, the sequence is TGTGCCAGCAGCTTAGTACAGCACCGGGACTTCGCTTTCTTT. When the CDR3 is completed using the reference TRBV7-9 and TRBJ1-1 genes on either side, the full variable domain is DTGVSQNPRHKITKRGQNVTFRCDPISEHNRLYWYRQTLGQGPEFLTYFQNEAQLEKSRLLSDRFSAERPKGSFSTLEIQRTEQGDSAMYLCASSLVQHRDFAFFGQGTRLTVV.